This T cell receptor beta chain was captured by sequencing in a study of T cell repertoires in cytomegalovirus infection. Study-wide background: The study used recently identified HLA-C-restricted and well-studied HLA-B-restricted CMV epitopes. The public TCR beta signatures pointed to both CMV infection and matching HLA type.

About this clonotype: Its antigen remains unidentified.

The CDR3 covers 17 residues. Unmatched junction bases numbered 5, after V lost 3 bases and J lost 1 base. Germline CDR1 reads KGHDR; CDR2 reads SFDVKD. TCRdb redid the calling of the reads with MiXCR, one entry per CDR3 protein. The sample includes about 350,000 distinct CDR3 sequences, about 35% of them seen just once. This specimen consisted of cultured PBMCs, obtained from culture after CMV antigen stimulation. This chain joins TRBV24-1 and TRBJ2-3, with 11 bases fitting TRBD2. This clonotype was sampled from a human donor in good health (CMV status not recorded). Some clones in this sample may be carry-over from other donors' samples. CDR3 sequence: CATSDPGTSGRTDTQYF. CDR3 nucleotides: TGTGCCACCAGTGATCCCGGGACTAGCGGACGCACAGATACGCAGTATTTT.